The 26 T cell receptor beta chains below were found in one sample sequenced in a study of T cells in pancreatic ductal adenocarcinoma. TCRdb's table, derived via immunoSEQ multiplex PCR, lists solely in-frame clones and lacks some. The table records some 16,000 clones, under 95% of them present only once. Selected pancreatic ductal adenocarcinoma patients had undergone surgery without neoadjuvant therapy. Material for sequencing was PBMCs. Source of these receptors: a human donor with pancreatic ductal adenocarcinoma.

The genes are TRBV5-4 and TRBJ1-4; the match to TRBD1 covers 9 bases. The trim removed 4 bases at V and 8 bases at J, leaving 9 bases unmatched. Germline-derived CDR1 and CDR2 are SGHNT and YYREEE (reference sequence). The CDR3 runs to 15 residues. The CDR3 DNA is TGTGCCAGCAGCCCGCCGGGACAGGGTTACGAAAAACTGTTTTTT. Protein: CASSPPGQGYEKLFF.

This chain joins TRBV28 and TRBJ2-5; tentatively, D is TRBD1 (5 bases). The V gene lost 3 bases and the J gene lost 0 bases, with 17 bases spanning the gap. The CDR3 sequence is 17 residues long. Germline V gene data show CDR1 as MDHEN and CDR2 as SYDVKM. The CDR3: CASSFRPGQEYQETQYF. The CDR3 DNA reads TGTGCCAGCAGTTTCCGACCAGGACAAGAGTACCAAGAGACCCAGTACTTC.

V usage is TRBV5-6 and J usage is TRBJ2-7; D gene uncertain. This CDR3 comprises 14 residues. Trimming took 0 bases from V and 3 from J, leaving 10 bases between them. Germline V lookup: CDR1 SGHDT, CDR2 YYEEEE. CDR3 in DNA: TGTGCCAGCAGCTTGGTAGGTGTAGGCTACGAGCAGTACTTC. Translating it yields CASSLVGVGYEQYF. The entire variable domain, with the rest obtained from reference TRBV5-6 and TRBJ2-7, is as follows: DAGVTQSPTHLIKTRGQQVTLRCSPKSGHDTVSWYQQALGQGPQFIFQYYEEEERQRGNFPDRFSGHQFPNYSSELNVNALLLGDSALYLCASSLVGVGYEQYFGPGTRLTVT.

The V call is TRBV19, the J call TRBJ1-1, with D possibly matching TRBD1 (6 bases). Germline V gives CDR1 LNHDA, CDR2 SQIVND (reference sequence). V was trimmed by 2 bases and J by 5 bases, leaving 12 bases between them. The CDR3 has 14 amino acids. For the CDR3, the DNA is TGTGCCAGTAGTATAATGGGGGGCCTGACTGAAGCTTTCTTT. Encoded protein: CASSIMGGLTEAFF. The full variable domain, with the rest looked up from reference TRBV19 and TRBJ1-1, is DGGITQSPKYLFRKEGQNVTLSCEQNLNHDAMYWYRQDPGQGLRLIYYSQIVNDFQKGDIAEGYSVSREKKESFPLTVTSAQKNPTAFYLCASSIMGGLTEAFFGQGTRLTVV.

In this sample, this clone turned up a few times. The rearrangement uses TRBV19 and TRBJ1-1; D is uncertain. The CDR3 consists of 14 residues. Germline V gene lookup returns CDR1 LNHDA and CDR2 SQIVND (reference sequence). Trimming pared 0 bases from V and 4 bases from J, leaving 9 bases between. CDR3 protein: CASSIDLTATEAFF. Written as DNA, the CDR3 is TGTGCCAGTAGTATAGATCTGACGGCCACTGAAGCTTTCTTT.

J is TRBJ2-5 and V is TRBV7-9; 7 bases agree with TRBD2. The junction had 11 bases not matched to a gene; V was cut back by 5 bases and J by 2 bases. Germline lookup yields CDR1 SEHNR and CDR2 FQNEAQ (reference sequence). The CDR3 sequence is 16 residues long. The CDR3: CASSVRDYKRQETQYF. CDR3 nucleotide sequence: TGTGCCAGCAGCGTCCGGGACTACAAAAGACAAGAGACCCAGTACTTC. The entire variable domain, with the rest obtained from reference TRBV7-9 and TRBJ2-5, is as follows: DTGVSQNPRHKITKRGQNVTFRCDPISEHNRLYWYRQTLGQGPEFLTYFQNEAQLEKSRLLSDRFSAERPKGSFSTLEIQRTEQGDSAMYLCASSVRDYKRQETQYFGPGTRLLVL.

This clone was counted only a few times. The chain employs TRBV18 and TRBJ1-1; D uncertain. Per germline, CDR1 KGHSH and CDR2 LQKENI. The CDR3 is 13 amino acids. Trimming cost V 2 bases and J 3 bases, with 7 bases left between them. The CDR3 coding sequence is TGTGCCAGCTCACCAGGGTCGGACACTGAAGCTTTCTTT. Amino acid sequence: CASSPGSDTEAFF.

The chain has TRBV5-1 and TRBJ1-6, with D unresolved. Trimming took 0 bases from V and 5 from J, leaving 12 bases between them. This CDR3 has 16 amino acids. Germline V gives CDR1 SGHRS, CDR2 YFSETQ. The DNA for the CDR3 is TGCGCCAGCAGCTTGGCCGGAAGTTTGAATAATTCACCCCTCCACTTT. This gives the protein CASSLAGSLNNSPLHF.

This clone was found a few times. This chain joins TRBV6-1 and TRBJ2-1, with TRBD2 matching 13 bases. CDR1 and CDR2 (germline): MNHNS, SASEGT. V dropped 7 bases and J dropped 8; count of bases not matched to a gene: 5. CDR3 length: 14 amino acids. CDR3 DNA: TGTGCCAGCACGGGACTAGCGGGAAGGTATGAGCAGTTCTTC. Its protein is CASTGLAGRYEQFF.

Only a few counts were recorded for this clone. CDR3 coding DNA: TGTGCCAGCTCACCCCTAGCCAGGGAGGTCATGAACACTGAAGCTTTCTTT. Amino acid sequence: CASSPLAREVMNTEAFF. The V gene is TRBV18, the J gene TRBJ1-1; D is possibly TRBD1 (5 bases). The V gene's germline CDR1 is KGHSH and CDR2 LQKENI. The CDR3 extends over 17 amino acids. V was clipped by 3 bases and J by 0 bases, with 17 bases between them.

V usage is TRBV6-5 and J usage is TRBJ2-5; TRBD1 matches at 9 bases. Germline CDR1 reads MNHEY; CDR2 reads SVGAGI. The CDR3 sequence is 15 residues long. The V and J ends lost 2 bases and 3 bases, in that order; junction bases with no gene match: 4. The CDR3 bases are TGTGCCAGCAGTTACGCGACAGGGGGGGAAGAGACCCAGTACTTC. Amino acids: CASSYATGGEETQYF.

This clone was seen a few times. The chain carries TRBV5-1 and TRBJ1-2, with D tentatively TRBD1 (5 bases). V lost 6 bases and J 5 bases, leaving 17 bases between the germline ends. CDR1 SGHRS and CDR2 YFSETQ come from the germline V gene. The length of the CDR3 is 14 residues. CDR3 loop: CASKSQGASYGYTF. The CDR3 DNA reads TGCGCCAGCAAGTCCCAGGGCGCCAGTTATGGCTACACCTTC.

The rearrangement links TRBV5-3 to TRBJ1-1, with 8 bases aligning to TRBD1. TRBV5-3 is placed among ORFs of uncertain function. V lost 0 bases, J lost 8 bases, and 6 bases stayed unmatched. The CDR3 contains 14 residues. CDR3 bases: TGTGCCAGAAGCTTGGGGCAGGGGGCCGAGGAAGCTTTCTTT. It specifies CARSLGQGAEEAFF.

The rearrangement links TRBV10-1 to TRBJ1-2; no reliable D call. Germline V gene lookup returns CDR1 WNHNN and CDR2 SYGVQD (reference sequence). The CDR3 covers 13 residues. Trimming cost V 3 bases and J 8 bases, with 13 bases left between them. The CDR3 nucleotides are TGCGCCAGCAGTGAATCCCCCGTAACCGGCTACACCTTC. Translated: CASSESPVTGYTF.

The rearrangement joins TRBV5-6 to TRBJ1-2, with D unclear. Between the trimmed V and J ends, which lost 0 bases and 8 bases, there was a span of 8 bases. CDR1 and CDR2 (germline): SGHDT, YYEEEE. There are 12 residues in the CDR3. This CDR3 reads CASSLARRGYTF. DNA of the CDR3: TGTGCCAGCAGCTTGGCCCGGAGGGGCTACACCTTC.

The J gene is TRBJ2-1, the V gene TRBV4-3, with TRBD2 matching over 10 bases. This CDR3 spans 17 amino acids. Germline V lookup: CDR1 LGHNA, CDR2 YSLEER. V lost 0 bases to trimming and J lost 9 bases; unmatched junction nucleotides: 11. The CDR3 spells CASSQDGRAGGPREQFF. DNA of the CDR3: TGCGCCAGCAGCCAAGATGGGCGAGCGGGAGGGCCTCGTGAGCAGTTCTTC.

J is TRBJ2-7 and V is TRBV9; D may be TRBD1 or TRBD2 (6 bases each). Per the germline V gene, CDR1 is SGDLS and CDR2 is YYNGEE. The CDR3 spans 15 residues. V was cut by 4 bases and J by 7 bases, with 21 bases left in between. The CDR3 is CASSPEVPGAGEQYF. The CDR3 DNA is TGTGCCAGCAGCCCCGAGGTGCCGGGGGCTGGGGAGCAGTACTTC.

V and J are TRBV11-2 and TRBJ2-5; TRBD1 matches 7 bases. The junction had 6 bases not matched to a gene; V was cut back by 5 bases and J by 3 bases. The CDR3 extends over 14 amino acids. CDR1 is SGHAT and CDR2 is FQNNGV in the germline V gene. CDR3 protein: CASSRRDREETQYF. The CDR3 DNA sequence: TGTGCCAGCAGCCGGAGAGACAGGGAAGAGACCCAGTACTTC.

The rearrangement joins TRBV1 to TRBJ2-1; the table names TRBD2, a call not compared with the DNA. TRBV1 is noted as a pseudogene. The CDR3 runs to 20 residues. This CDR3 reads CTSSQAKIAGGPEGYNEQFF. The CDR3 region has the DNA TGCACCAGCAGCCAAGCTAAAATAGCGGGAGGGCCCGAGGGGTACAATGAGCAGTTCTTC.

The CDR3 is CATSRNRRDGSRDGYTF. The CDR3 DNA is TGTGCCACCAGCAGAAACCGCCGGGACGGATCCAGGGATGGCTACACCTTC. The chain uses TRBV15 and TRBJ1-2; D is possibly TRBD1 (5 bases). The CDR3 totals 17 residues. Germline lookup yields CDR1 LNHNV and CDR2 YYDKDF (reference sequence). Trimming took off 2 bases at V and 6 bases at J, with 22 bases between the two ends.

This clone was seen once. The chain joins TRBV30 to TRBJ1-5, with D perhaps matching TRBD1 (5 bases). V was cut by 1 base and J by 3 bases, with 10 bases left in between. CDR3 length: 14 amino acids. Germline V gives CDR1 GTSNPN, CDR2 SVGIG (reference sequence). The CDR3 region has the DNA TGTGCCTGGAGTGCGGGGCCTTTCAATCAGCCCCAGCATTTT. Its translation is CAWSAGPFNQPQHF.

The rearrangement uses TRBV28 and TRBJ1-5, with D unclear. V shed 1 base and J shed 0 bases, with 4 bases lying between them. The CDR3 has 14 residues. Germline V lookup: CDR1 MDHEN, CDR2 SYDVKM. Here the CDR3 reads CASSLLGSNQPQHF. The CDR3 DNA reads TGTGCCAGCAGTTTATTGGGTAGCAATCAGCCCCAGCATTTT.

This sequence joins TRBV27 and TRBJ1-5; D not certain. In germline, CDR1 is MNHEY, CDR2 SMNVEV (reference sequence). Trimming left V 3 bases short and J 7 bases short, with 10 bases between. The CDR3 loop spans 13 amino acids. CDR3: CASSFSGSQPQHF. The CDR3 coding sequence is TGTGCCAGCAGTTTCTCCGGGTCCCAGCCCCAGCATTTT.

V and J are TRBV7-8 and TRBJ1-1; weak D call: TRBD1 (5 bases). This CDR3 comprises 16 residues. Germline CDR1 reads SGHVS; CDR2 reads FQNEAQ. V was trimmed by 4 bases and J by 0 bases, leaving 15 bases between them. The CDR3 DNA reads TGTGCCAGCAGCTCCGGTCAGGGAACTTTGAACACTGAAGCTTTCTTT. Translating gives CASSSGQGTLNTEAFF.

The chain links TRBV29-1 to TRBJ1-2; weak D call: TRBD1 (6 bases). In germline, CDR1 is SQVTM, CDR2 ANQGSEA. V dropped 6 bases and J dropped 4 bases, with 18 bases sitting between them. The CDR3 covers 14 residues. The CDR3 bases are TGCAGCGTCCCCCGGGACACAGCGGGCTATGGCTACACCTTC. Translating it yields CSVPRDTAGYGYTF.

In the case of this clone: At one of its ends the junction is not consistent with the germline gene, which may arise from a read error. The chain couples TRBV19 to TRBJ2-7, with D perhaps TRBD1 or TRBD2 (7 bases each). CDR1 and CDR2 (germline): LNHDA, SQIVND (reference sequence). CDR3 length: 12 residues. The CDR3 sequence is CASSPRGRGSCF. CDR3 DNA sequence: TGTGCCAGTAGTCCAAGGGGGCGGGGGTCGTGCTTC.